One and the same sample provided the 15 T cell receptor beta chains below, sequenced in a study of blood T cells in healthy people across ages. The second PCR ran roughly 6 to 11 cycles with a sample-barcoded 5' primer and J-beta primers. TCRdb passed the 5' RACE reads through MiXCR, listing each CDR3 protein once. The table has 980,000 or so distinct CDR3 sequences, roughly 48% seen once. Sequences were obtained from blood. The receptors were sampled from a man aged 25-45 years in good health.

This clonotype was detected a few times. V is TRBV12-3 or TRBV12-4 and J is TRBJ1-1; no firm D call. V was pared by 3 bases and J by 4 bases, with 12 bases between. The CDR3 runs to 14 residues. The CDR3 protein is CASSFRGGATEAFF. CDR3 coding DNA: TGTGCCAGCAGTTTTCGAGGCGGAGCCACTGAAGCTTTCTTT.

The sample holds many counts of this clonotype. This sequence joins TRBV20-1 and TRBJ2-1; possible D gene TRBD2, 7 bases. This CDR3 contains 15 residues. Germline V gives CDR1 DFQATT, CDR2 SNEGSKA (reference sequence). Trimming shortened V by 6 bases and J by 4 bases, and 19 bases separated the two germline ends. The CDR3 DNA is TGCAGTGCAAGGGGGGGGCTAGCGAGGTACAATGAGCAGTTCTTC. As protein: CSARGGLARYNEQFF.

J is TRBJ2-3 and V is TRBV28; 8 bases fit TRBD1. CDR3 size: 16 residues. After removal of 8 bases from V and 4 bases from J, the junction contained 14 bases not matched to a gene. Germline CDR1 and CDR2: MDHEN and SYDVKM. The CDR3 DNA is TGTGCCAGCTCCTCCTCCGGACAGGGTGGAGCAGATACGCAGTATTTT. This gives the protein CASSSSGQGGADTQYF.

The chain combines TRBV30 with TRBJ2-4; D is perhaps TRBD1 (6 bases). The better agreement between TRBJ2-7 and the DNA end casts doubt on the J call. Per the germline V gene, CDR1 is GTSNPN and CDR2 is SVGIG (reference sequence). The CDR3 runs to 13 residues. CDR3 region: CAWSPGHLYEQYF. As DNA, the CDR3 is TGTGCCTGGAGTCCGGGACACCTCTACGAGCAGTACTTC.

This chain joins TRBV20-1 and TRBJ1-6; 8 bases agree with TRBD1. This CDR3 is built from 15 residues. Germline lookup yields CDR1 DFQATT and CDR2 SNEGSKA (reference sequence). The CDR3 bases are TGCAGCACAGACATAAGGGACAGGAATAATTCACCCCTCCACTTT. Its translation: CSTDIRDRNNSPLHF.

A remark on this clonotype: With a much larger clone just one base away, this may be a read error. The chain couples TRBV6-5 to TRBJ1-2, with a tentative D call TRBD1 (6 bases). CDR1 is MNHEY and CDR2 is SVGAGI in the germline V gene. The germline V and J ends were trimmed by 5 bases and 8 bases, with 15 bases remaining between them. CDR3 length: 13 amino acids. The CDR3 protein is CASSDGGARGYTF. Written as DNA, the CDR3 is TGTGCCAGCAGTGATGGGGGGGCACGCGGCTACACCTTC.

The chain combines TRBV5-1 with TRBJ2-1, with TRBD1 matching 10 bases. Germline trimming cut 4 bases from V and 4 bases from J; bases unmatched to any gene: 5. The length of the CDR3 is 15 residues. Germline loops: CDR1 SGHRS, CDR2 YFSETQ. The chain's CDR3 is CASSPGDRGYNEQFF. CDR3 nucleotides: TGCGCCAGCAGCCCGGGGGACAGGGGTTACAATGAGCAGTTCTTC.

This clonotype was counted a few times. CDR3 coding DNA: TGTGCCAGCAGCTGTGACAGGGTACAAGAGACCCAGTACTTC. Amino acid sequence: CASSCDRVQETQYF. The chain combines TRBV7-2 with TRBJ2-5; TRBD1 matches at 7 bases. The V and J ends lost 4 bases and 2 bases, in that order; junction bases with no gene match: 4. The germline V gene encodes CDR1 SGHTA and CDR2 FQGNSA. The CDR3 length is 14 residues. Complete variable domain (other parts from reference TRBV7-2 and TRBJ2-5): GAGVSQSPSNKVTEKGKDVELRCDPISGHTALYWYRQSLGQGLEFLIYFQGNSAPDKSGLPSDRFSAERTGGSVSTLTIQRTQQEDSAVYLCASSCDRVQETQYFGPGTRLLVL.

The DNA of the CDR3 is TGTGCCAGCAGCTCGCACCTGACTAGCGGGGGGGCGAATGAGCAGTTCTTC. It translates to CASSSHLTSGGANEQFF. V usage is TRBV11-3 and J usage is TRBJ2-1; 14 positions match TRBD2. Per germline, CDR1 SGHNT and CDR2 YENEEA. The V gene end was trimmed by 4 bases and the J gene end by 7 bases; junction bases not matched to a gene: 9. The CDR3 is made up of 17 amino acids.

The chain has TRBV29-1 and TRBJ2-1; D is ambiguous. Germline values: CDR1 SQVTM, CDR2 ANQGSEA. This CDR3 region has 16 residues. Trimming took off 1 base at V and 0 bases at J, with 13 bases between the two ends. CDR3 residues: CSVEGLEQSSYNEQFF. The CDR3, as DNA: TGCAGCGTTGAAGGTTTAGAACAGAGCTCCTACAATGAGCAGTTCTTC.

This sequence joins TRBV29-1 and TRBJ1-4; D possibly corresponds to TRBD1 (6 bases). CDR3 length: 16 residues. The V and J ends lost 1 base and 8 bases respectively, with 20 bases between them. Germline V gives CDR1 SQVTM, CDR2 ANQGSEA. The CDR3 sequence: CSVEAPLDRSTEKLFF. In DNA, the CDR3 is TGCAGCGTTGAAGCCCCTCTGGACAGAAGTACAGAAAAACTGTTTTTT.

This clonotype occurred once. The J gene is TRBJ1-6, the V gene TRBV4-3; D is ambiguous. The length of the CDR3 is 15 residues. The germline gives CDR1 LGHNA, CDR2 YSLEER. Between the trimmed V and J ends, which lost 0 bases and 7 bases, there was a span of 10 bases. The DNA for the CDR3 is TGCGCCAGCAGCCAAGATCCGGGGTTGAATTCACCCCTCCACTTT. It encodes CASSQDPGLNSPLHF.

The sample holds a few counts of this clonotype. The chain carries TRBV6-2 or TRBV6-3 and TRBJ2-7; 7 bases map to TRBD2. The CDR3 totals 11 residues. Per germline, CDR1 MNHEY and CDR2 SVGEGT. CDR3 residues: CAAGQAYEQYF. The CDR3 DNA reads as TGTGCAGCGGGGCAGGCCTACGAGCAGTACTTC.

This clonotype was seen a few times. The chain combines TRBV5-1 with TRBJ2-5, with TRBD2 as a possible D gene (5 bases). Germline V gene lookup returns CDR1 SGHRS and CDR2 YFSETQ. This CDR3 region has 15 residues. Deletions cut 1 base from V and 2 bases from J, with 12 bases between. The CDR3 here is CASSLSAGGQETQYF. The CDR3, as DNA: TGCGCCAGCAGCTTGTCCGCGGGTGGACAAGAGACCCAGTACTTC.

This clonotype was recorded a few times. J is TRBJ2-3 and V is TRBV6-6; 11 bases align to TRBD2. V lost 6 bases to trimming and J lost 2 bases; unmatched junction nucleotides: 7. CDR1 is MNHNY, CDR2 SVGAGI, per germline (reference sequence). The CDR3 covers 16 residues. CDR3 region: CASRAPGLADTDTQYF. The CDR3 nucleotides read TGTGCCAGCAGGGCGCCGGGACTAGCGGACACAGATACGCAGTATTTT.